The TCR beta chain described here comes from a study of blood T cell repertoires in COVID-19. Study at large: Acute-phase and convalescent COVID-19 samples originated in the United States, Italy and Spain. Nucleic acid was either cDNA or gDNA, and it came from T cells, B-cell-depleted T cells, or PBMCs.

Germline lookup yields CDR1 LGHNA and CDR2 YSLEER. The CDR3 is 15 amino acids. J was trimmed by 4 bases and V by 3 bases; bases with no gene match: 3. In the original analysis: Reference gene primer amplification yielded estimated nucleated cell counts. TCRdb's copy holds only in-frame clones and misses some; the assay was immunoSEQ multiplex PCR. Clone size and the V and J calls come from that table; the DNA yielded D and trimming. Of 35,000 to 50,000 clones in the sample, over 75% were seen once. The source material was peripheral blood. This chain joins TRBV4-3 and TRBJ2-2; 9 bases are shared with TRBD1. This TCR came from a human donor in a cohort sampled during active COVID-19. CDR3 in amino acids: CASSHDRGGTGELFF. The DNA for the CDR3 is TGCGCCAGCAGCCATGACAGGGGGGGCACCGGGGAGCTGTTTTTT.